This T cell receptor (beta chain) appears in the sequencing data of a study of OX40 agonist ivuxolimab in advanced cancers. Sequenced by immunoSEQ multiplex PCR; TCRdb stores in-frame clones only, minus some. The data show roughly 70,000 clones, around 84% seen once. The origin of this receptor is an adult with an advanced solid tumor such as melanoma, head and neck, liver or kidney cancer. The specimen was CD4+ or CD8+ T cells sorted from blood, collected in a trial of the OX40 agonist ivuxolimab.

The CDR3 reads CASNGGLKAFF. CDR3 DNA sequence: TGTGCTAGTAACGGAGGTTTGAAAGCTTTCTTT. The gene calls are TRBV12-5 and TRBJ1-1, with no clear D. Trimming pared 8 bases from V and 9 bases from J, leaving 13 bases between. Germline V CDR1 and CDR2: LGHNT, FRNRAP. The length of the CDR3 is 11 residues. Based on the CDR3 plus reference TRBV12-5 and TRBJ1-1, the full variable domain is DARVTQTPRHKVTEMGQEVTMRCQPILGHNTVFWYRQTMMQGLELLAYFRNRAPLDDSGMPKDRFSAEMPDATLATLKIQPSEPRDSAVYFCASNGGLKAFFGQGTRLTVV.